This TCR beta chain emerged from a study of naive CD8 T cells in extremely preterm neonates. Study-wide results and limits: Preterm neonates had significantly lower iChao1 richness than other age groups.

10 amino acids form the CDR3, both terminal residues included. CDR1 is SNHLY and CDR2 is FYNNEI in the germline V gene. Without labor or membrane rupture, elective cesareans at roughly 35-42 weeks supplied term cord blood. Sorted naive CD8+ T cell numbers ranged ~19,000 to ~100,000. As regards this clone: Its target is not known. It is likely a read error, because the conserved phenylalanine at the end of the CDR3 is missing. It is unclear where the CDR3 begins or ends on the DNA, so no DNA is shown, and the CDR3 is as TCRdb lists it.

Sequenced by immunoSEQ multiplex PCR; TCRdb stores in-frame clones only, minus some. The data show a few thousand clones, approximately 97% seen once. The sample was naive CD8+ T cells from cord blood. This chain uses TRBV2 with TRBJ2-7; TRBD1, the D gene given by the table, was not confirmed from the DNA. The source of this sequence is a newborn in good health. This chain's CDR3 is CASGRDRVLH.